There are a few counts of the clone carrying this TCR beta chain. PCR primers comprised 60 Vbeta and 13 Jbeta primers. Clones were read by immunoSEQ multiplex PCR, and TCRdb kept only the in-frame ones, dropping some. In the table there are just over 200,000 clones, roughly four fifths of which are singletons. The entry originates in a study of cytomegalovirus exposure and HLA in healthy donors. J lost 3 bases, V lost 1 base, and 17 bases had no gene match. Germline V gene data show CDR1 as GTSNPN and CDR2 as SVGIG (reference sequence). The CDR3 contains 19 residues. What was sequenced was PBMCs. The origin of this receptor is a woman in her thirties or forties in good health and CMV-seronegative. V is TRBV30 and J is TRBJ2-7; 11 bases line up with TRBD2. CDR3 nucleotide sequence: TGTGCCTGGAGTGAACCTCCGGGACTAGCGGTAAAAATTAACTACGAGCAGTACTTC. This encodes CAWSEPPGLAVKINYEQYF.